The 29 T cell receptor beta chains presented below share a single source sample, sequenced in a study of cytomegalovirus exposure and HLA in healthy donors. The PCR employed 60 Vbeta primers together with 13 Jbeta primers. Data came from immunoSEQ multiplex PCR; TCRdb stores just in-frame clones and leaves some out. The sample comprises about 130,000 clones, around 71% of which are singletons, and over 2% rests with the top ten. The material sequenced was PBMCs. These receptors were obtained from a woman in her sixties in good health and CMV-seropositive.

V gene TRBV5-1 combines with J gene TRBJ1-2; possible D gene TRBD1, 5 bases. The CDR3 runs 14 residues. Between the trimmed V and J ends, which lost 2 bases and 3 bases, there was a span of 11 bases. Germline V CDR1 and CDR2: SGHRS, YFSETQ. The CDR3 nucleotides read TGCGCCAGCAGCTTTCAGCCCAGGGACTATGGCTACACCTTC. Protein: CASSFQPRDYGYTF.

This clone was seen a single time. The chain carries TRBV5-6 and TRBJ1-2; D is undetermined. The CDR3 covers 14 residues. CDR1 is SGHDT and CDR2 is YYEEEE in the germline V gene. V was cut by 4 bases and J by 4 bases, with 14 bases left in between. The CDR3 sequence is CASSLVGGSYGYTF. CDR3 sequence (DNA): TGTGCCAGCAGCCTCGTCGGTGGGAGCTATGGCTACACCTTC.

The chain joins TRBV5-6 to TRBJ2-7; 9 bases map to TRBD1. The V and J ends lost 4 bases and 0 bases, in that order; junction bases with no gene match: 8. Per the germline V gene, CDR1 is SGHDT and CDR2 is YYEEEE. This CDR3 is built from 16 residues. The CDR3 is CASSGRQGGVSYEQYF. CDR3 nucleotide sequence: TGTGCCAGCAGCGGGCGACAGGGGGGGGTCTCCTACGAGCAGTACTTC.

The chain employs TRBV29-1 and TRBJ2-7, with TRBD1 identical over 8 bases. Trimming at V came to 1 base and at J to 5 bases, leaving 10 bases not matched to a gene. The CDR3 has 15 amino acids. The germline V gene encodes CDR1 SQVTM and CDR2 ANQGSEA. CDR3 sequence: CSVEVGQGSGHEQYF. The CDR3, as DNA: TGCAGCGTTGAAGTCGGACAGGGCTCAGGTCACGAGCAGTACTTC.

This clone has more than one count but fewer than ten. The chain recombines TRBV4-1 with TRBJ1-1, with 9 bases identical to TRBD1. Per the germline V gene, CDR1 is MGHRA and CDR2 is YSYEKL. V was clipped by 0 bases and J by 9 bases; unmatched bases: 5. The CDR3 runs 14 residues. The CDR3 sequence: CASSQEVGQGKAFF. The CDR3 nucleotides are TGCGCCAGCAGCCAAGAAGTGGGACAGGGAAAAGCTTTCTTT.

The rearrangement uses TRBV6-1 and TRBJ1-2; no definite D call. The germline gives CDR1 MNHNS, CDR2 SASEGT. CDR3 size: 13 residues. Trimming stripped 3 bases from V and 4 bases from J, with 9 bases between. The CDR3, as DNA: TGTGCCAGCAGTGACGCGGTCAGCTATGGCTACACCTTC. Protein: CASSDAVSYGYTF.

This rearrangement joins TRBV4-2 to TRBJ1-2; D remains ambiguous. Germline V gene lookup returns CDR1 LGHNA and CDR2 YNFKEQ. The CDR3 is made up of 14 amino acids. V was clipped by 3 bases and J by 1 base, with 9 bases between them. The CDR3 nucleotides are TGTGCCAGCAGCCATATGGGAGATAACTATGGCTACACCTTC. Protein sequence: CASSHMGDNYGYTF.

The chain joins TRBV2 to TRBJ1-1; TRBD1 matches 7 bases. Germline V gene data show CDR1 as SNHLY and CDR2 as FYNNEI. This CDR3 region has 14 residues. The trim removed 4 bases at V and 5 bases at J, leaving 7 bases unmatched. This CDR3 reads CASSAATGRTEAFF. The DNA for the CDR3 is TGTGCCAGCAGTGCGGCGACAGGGAGAACTGAAGCTTTCTTT.

V gene TRBV2 combines with J gene TRBJ1-2; the match to TRBD1 covers 8 bases. Germline V gene data show CDR1 as SNHLY and CDR2 as FYNNEI. The CDR3 length is 15 residues. Unmatched junction bases numbered 12, after V lost 4 bases and J lost 8 bases. CDR3 bases: TGTGCCAGCAGTGTCGTTCCAGGGGGCGCCGGGGGCTACACCTTC. It codes for CASSVVPGGAGGYTF.

This clone came up a few times. V and J are TRBV6-5 and TRBJ2-7, with D possibly being TRBD2 (7 bases). This CDR3 region has 12 residues. Trimming stripped 5 bases from V and 7 bases from J, with 12 bases between. In germline, CDR1 is MNHEY, CDR2 SVGAGI. Here the CDR3 DNA reads TGTGCCAGCAGTCGAGGGGGGGGAGAGCAGTACTTC. Its translation: CASSRGGGEQYF.

The genes are TRBV15 and TRBJ2-1, with D unclear. The germline gives CDR1 LNHNV, CDR2 YYDKDF (reference sequence). This CDR3 has 16 residues. Between the trimmed V and J ends, which lost 3 bases and 0 bases, there was a span of 12 bases. In nucleotides, the CDR3 is TGTGCCACCAGCAGGGAGACGGATTACTCCTACAATGAGCAGTTCTTC. Its protein is CATSRETDYSYNEQFF. Variable domain in full (rest from reference TRBV15 and TRBJ2-1): DAMVIQNPRYQVTQFGKPVTLSCSQTLNHNVMYWYQQKSSQAPKLLFHYYDKDFNNEADTPDNFQSRRPNTSFCFLDIRSPGLGDTAMYLCATSRETDYSYNEQFFGPGTRLTVL.

This clone came up once. The V gene is TRBV7-9, the J gene TRBJ2-1, with 10 positions matching TRBD1. With 7 bases clipped from V and 1 base from J, the junction kept 4 bases outside the gene matches. The CDR3 is 15 residues long. Germline V CDR1 and CDR2: SEHNR, FQNEAQ (reference sequence). This chain's CDR3 is CASTAGQGSYNEQFF. The CDR3 coding sequence is TGTGCCAGCACCGCGGGACAGGGGTCCTACAATGAGCAGTTCTTC.

The chain joins TRBV4-1 to TRBJ1-2; D remains ambiguous. The germline V and J ends were trimmed by 5 bases and 8 bases, with 18 bases remaining between them. The CDR3 runs to 14 residues. Germline loops: CDR1 MGHRA, CDR2 YSYEKL. CDR3 bases: TGCGCCAGCAGCTACCCTATGAGGGTCGAGGGCTACACCTTC. Translation: CASSYPMRVEGYTF.

V usage is TRBV9 and J usage is TRBJ2-5; 7 nucleotides match TRBD2. From germline, CDR1 is SGDLS and CDR2 YYNGEE. The CDR3 totals 13 residues. J gave up 9 bases and V 4 bases, and 9 bases lay outside the gene matches. CDR3 residues: CASSPPGGKAQYF. The CDR3 DNA reads TGTGCCAGCAGCCCCCCCGGGGGGAAGGCCCAGTACTTC.

In the case of this clone: An end of the junction differs from the germline gene, which may be a read error. The chain joins TRBV7-7 to TRBJ2-1; TRBD2 matches at 11 bases. The CDR3 has 15 residues. Per germline, CDR1 SSHAT and CDR2 FNYEAQ (reference sequence). The DNA for the CDR3 is TGTGCTAGCAGCTTAGGTAGCGGGGGGGCCAATGAGCAGTTCTTC. Translated, it gives CASSLGSGGANEQFF.

The count of this clone is one. The rearrangement joins TRBV29-1 to TRBJ2-2; weak D call: TRBD1 (6 bases). Germline V gene data show CDR1 as SQVTM and CDR2 as ANQGSEA. V was cut by 5 bases and J by 3 bases, with 16 bases left in between. The CDR3 contains 15 residues. CDR3 in DNA: TGCAGCGTTTACAGGGAGTTAACGTACACCGGGGAGCTGTTTTTT. It translates to CSVYRELTYTGELFF.

This clone was recorded once. V gene TRBV10-1 combines with J gene TRBJ2-7; D uncertain. The V end lost 4 bases, the J end lost 5 bases, and 15 bases lay between the germline ends. Germline V gene lookup returns CDR1 WNHNN and CDR2 SYGVQD (reference sequence). CDR3 size: 14 residues. The CDR3 sequence is CASSATLLRNEQYF. In nucleotides, the CDR3 is TGCGCCAGCAGTGCGACTCTCCTTAGGAACGAGCAGTACTTC.

V and J are TRBV2 and TRBJ2-7; 7 nucleotides agree with TRBD1. Germline V gene data show CDR1 as SNHLY and CDR2 as FYNNEI. The V segment lost 3 bases and the J segment 2 bases; nucleotides outside the gene matches: 4. The CDR3 runs 14 residues. The CDR3 is CASSDGGQPYEQYF. The CDR3 region has the DNA TGTGCCAGCAGTGATGGGGGACAGCCCTACGAGCAGTACTTC.

The chain has TRBV2 and TRBJ2-1; TRBD1 agrees at 9 bases. V dropped 6 bases and J dropped 7; count of bases not matched to a gene: 4. The CDR3 sequence is 13 residues long. CDR1 and CDR2 (germline): SNHLY, FYNNEI. The CDR3 loop is CASRTGGLNEQFF. The CDR3 bases are TGTGCCAGCAGAACAGGGGGCCTAAATGAGCAGTTCTTC.

The chain carries TRBV14 and TRBJ2-3; 8 bases map to TRBD1. This CDR3 is built from 15 residues. Germline trimming cut 4 bases from V and 3 bases from J; bases unmatched to any gene: 6. Looked up from germline, CDR1 is SGHDN and CDR2 is FVKESK. As DNA, the CDR3 is TGTGCCAGCAGCCGAGGGACAGGCGGTACAGATACGCAGTATTTT. Its protein is CASSRGTGGTDTQYF.

This sequence joins TRBV2 and TRBJ1-2, with D unresolved. The CDR3 is made up of 13 amino acids. V lost 3 bases and J lost 4, with 9 bases in between. CDR1 is SNHLY and CDR2 is FYNNEI in the germline V gene. As DNA, the CDR3 is TGTGCCAGCAGTGAGTCATCTAGCTATGGCTACACCTTC. Amino acids: CASSESSSYGYTF.

The J gene is TRBJ2-7, the V gene TRBV6-5, with 8 bases matching TRBD2. The length of the CDR3 is 15 residues. Germline CDR1 MNHEY, CDR2 SVGAGI. V shed 8 bases, J shed 2 bases, and the junction held 11 bases outside the gene matches. The CDR3 loop is CASGDILGGAYEQYF. Written as DNA, the CDR3 is TGTGCCAGCGGGGACATCCTCGGGGGGGCCTACGAGCAGTACTTC.

The V and J genes are TRBV30 and TRBJ2-5, with 8 bases fitting TRBD2. The V segment lost 1 base and the J segment 4 bases; nucleotides outside the gene matches: 2. This CDR3 region has 13 residues. CDR1 GTSNPN and CDR2 SVGIG come from the germline V gene (reference sequence). CDR3 coding DNA: TGTGCCTGGAGTGCGGCGGGAGGAGAGACCCAGTACTTC. It is translated as CAWSAAGGETQYF.

The genes are TRBV5-4 and TRBJ1-2; D gene unclear. Trimming took off 4 bases at V and 8 bases at J, with 18 bases between the two ends. This CDR3 is built from 14 residues. Per the germline V gene, CDR1 is SGHNT and CDR2 is YYREEE (reference sequence). The CDR3 here is CASSPRGDRFGYTF. As DNA, the CDR3 is TGTGCCAGCAGCCCCCGAGGCGACCGCTTCGGCTACACCTTC.

The chain's CDR3 is CASSTSGTLNWEQYF. CDR3 nucleotides: TGTGCCAGTAGTACTTCCGGGACTTTAAACTGGGAGCAGTACTTC. The chain has TRBV19 and TRBJ2-7, with D maybe TRBD2 (6 bases). The germline V gene encodes CDR1 LNHDA and CDR2 SQIVND (reference sequence). V lost 4 bases to trimming and J lost 7 bases, with 20 bases between them. The CDR3 runs 15 residues.

The gene calls are TRBV6-5 and TRBJ2-7; weak D call: TRBD2 (6 bases). The CDR3 length is 13 residues. The V end lost 8 bases, the J end lost 2 bases, and 13 bases lay between the germline ends. Per germline, CDR1 MNHEY and CDR2 SVGAGI. CDR3 loop: CASLGTGAYEQYF. In nucleotides, the CDR3 is TGTGCCAGCCTAGGGACGGGGGCCTACGAGCAGTACTTC.

The CDR3 reads CASSAQGRLEAFF. CDR3 nucleotides: TGTGCCAGCAGTGCCCAGGGCAGGCTTGAAGCTTTCTTT. This chain joins TRBV6-1 and TRBJ1-1; perhaps TRBD1 as D (5 bases). Germline assignment: CDR1 MNHNS and CDR2 SASEGT. The V end was cut by 4 bases, the J end by 7 bases, with 13 bases between. This CDR3 region has 13 residues.

This clone has only a few counts. The chain uses TRBV2 and TRBJ2-7, with TRBD1 matching 7 bases. Germline assignment: CDR1 SNHLY and CDR2 FYNNEI. V dropped 7 bases and J dropped 6; count of bases not matched to a gene: 12. The CDR3 consists of 14 residues. In DNA form, the CDR3 reads TGTGCCAGCAAGGGGGCTTGGGCGGCTCTCGAGCAGTACTTC. Translated, it gives CASKGAWAALEQYF.

The rearrangement links TRBV7-9 to TRBJ2-7; 7 nucleotides agree with TRBD1. V trimming: 4 bases; J trimming: 2 bases; junction bases outside the gene matches: 5. Germline lookup yields CDR1 SEHNR and CDR2 FQNEAQ (reference sequence). This CDR3 has 14 amino acids. The CDR3 DNA reads as TGTGCCAGCAGCTATCGGGACAGACCCTACGAGCAGTACTTC. It is translated as CASSYRDRPYEQYF. The full variable domain, in which reference TRBV7-9 and TRBJ2-7 provide the parts outside the CDR3, is DTGVSQNPRHKITKRGQNVTFRCDPISEHNRLYWYRQTLGQGPEFLTYFQNEAQLEKSRLLSDRFSAERPKGSFSTLEIQRTEQGDSAMYLCASSYRDRPYEQYFGPGTRLTVT.